This TCR beta chain was captured by sequencing in a study of tumor-infiltrating lymphocytes in primary liver carcinoma. Study-level background: Spanning 30 to 69 years of age, the patients were men and women. The neoplasms were of stage T1-T3 N0M0, with dimensions of roughly 4.2 to 11 cm across.

The roughly 17-32 mg bulk tissue piece was not sorted before simultaneous RNA and DNA extraction. All tumor samples contained more than 80% viable tumor cells. The investigators made TCR beta cDNA from around 540 ng total RNA, using a constant-region primer. A slightly modified ARM-PCR protocol with three nested multiplex PCR rounds produced these TCR beta libraries. TCRdb analysed the multiplex PCR reads with MiXCR anew, one entry per CDR3 protein. The table records roughly 78,000 distinct CDR3 sequences, around 75% of them present only once. Overall study findings and caveats: Tumor-adjacent and tumor-blood pairs overlapped less than tumor region pairs did.

Concerning this clonotype itself: No antigen is known for it.

Sequencing used liver tumor tissue from sampling region 4. The subset denotes: tumor region T4, right-lateral pole. The receptor comes from an older woman with primary liver carcinoma and hepatitis B virus infection.

CDR3 loop: CRATGAGSSYEQYF. The CDR3 nucleotides read TGCAGGGCAACCGGGGCAGGGAGCTCCTACGAGCAGTACTTC. This chain joins TRBV29-1 and TRBJ2-7; possibly TRBD1 or TRBD2 for D (5 bases each). Germline-derived CDR1 and CDR2 are SQVTM and ANQGSEA. This CDR3 is built from 14 residues.